Detailed here is one TCR beta chain. This specimen belongs to a study of blood T cells in healthy people across ages. The junction had 14 bases not matched to a gene; V was cut back by 5 bases and J by 2 bases. Germline-derived CDR1 and CDR2 are SGHTA and FQGTGA. There are 18 residues in the CDR3. Combining a sample-barcoded 5' primer with a J-beta primer mix, a second PCR ran for roughly 7 to 11 cycles. TCRdb re-called the 5' RACE reads with MiXCR, one entry per CDR3 protein. The table has about 780,000 distinct CDR3 sequences, under 80% seen once. The source of this sequence is a man under 40 in good health. The sequenced sample consisted of blood. The rearrangement joins TRBV7-3 to TRBJ2-3; 9 bases fit TRBD2. In DNA form, the CDR3 reads TGTGCCAGCAGCACTGGGTCTAGCGGGGCGGGCCTCACAGATACGCAGTATTTT. This encodes CASSTGSSGAGLTDTQYF.